This TCR beta chain was recovered during a study of regulatory T cells in long-lasting Graves disease. Specified time point: newly diagnosed GD, antithyroid drugs for less than 3 months. PBMCs provided the RNA from which the TCR library was made. CDR1 is LGHDT, CDR2 YNNKEL, per germline (reference sequence). The CDR3 has 12 amino acids. The V gene lost 6 bases and the J gene lost 2 bases, with 8 bases spanning the gap. Sequencing libraries for TCR beta were prepared with iRepertoire HTBI primers and Arm-PCR of CDR3 regions. Per the original methods: Throughout the samples, researchers identified about 56 TRBV and some 14 TRBJ segments. TCRdb analysed the multiplex PCR reads with MiXCR anew, one entry per CDR3 protein. The V and J calls come from TCRdb's annotation, not from the publication. The sample yields around 230,000 distinct CDR3 sequences, around 18% seen once. Notes on the study in general: Having few samples may have compromised the accuracy.

This clonotype was seen many times. The antigen remains undetermined. This clonotype was obtained from a female donor with Graves disease. The chain has TRBV3-1 and TRBJ2-7; possible D gene TRBD2, 5 bases. The sequencing used peripheral blood mononuclear cells (PBMCs), collected at new diagnosis, from a patient treated with antithyroid drugs. DNA for the CDR3: TGTGCCAGCAGTCCCGGGACCTACGAGCAGTACTTC. It translates to CASSPGTYEQYF.